The 9 T cell receptor beta chains presented below share a single source sample, sequenced in a study of PD-1 blockade in classical Hodgkin lymphoma. Each of the patients experienced relapse following autologous stem cell transplantation, and their brentuximab vedotin exposure differed. TCRdb's table, derived via immunoSEQ multiplex PCR, lists solely in-frame clones and lacks some. Of tens of thousands of clones in the sample, around 82% are singletons; the top ten hold 15% to 20%. Sequences were derived from peripheral blood mononuclear cells (PBMCs), sampled before the second cycle of nivolumab. Receptors originate from a human donor with classical Hodgkin lymphoma.

The chain links TRBV5-1 to TRBJ2-5, with D hard to call. V was cut by 6 bases and J by 5 bases, with 14 bases left in between. This CDR3 region has 13 residues. Germline V gene sequence: CDR1 SGHRS, CDR2 YFSETQ. The DNA of the CDR3 is TGCGCCAGCAAACGCTCATCGATGGAGACCCAGTACTTC. Its protein is CASKRSSMETQYF.

The chain has TRBV7-9 and TRBJ2-4; 8 bases map to TRBD1. CDR1 is SEHNR, CDR2 FQNEAQ, per germline (reference sequence). Trimming cost V 5 bases and J 0 bases; bases outside gene matches: 6. This CDR3 is 16 amino acids long. The CDR3 is CASSPRTGIAKNIQYF. Here the CDR3 DNA reads TGTGCCAGCAGCCCTCGGACAGGGATAGCCAAAAACATTCAGTACTTC.

The V gene is TRBV18, the J gene TRBJ2-6; perhaps TRBD2 as D (5 bases). V shed 3 bases and J shed 2 bases, with 8 bases lying between them. Germline CDR1 reads KGHSH; CDR2 reads LQKENI. The CDR3 length is 15 residues. The CDR3 protein is CASSPASTGANVLTF. CDR3 bases: TGTGCCAGCTCACCGGCTAGCACTGGGGCCAACGTCCTGACTTTC.

The chain links TRBV6-6 to TRBJ1-5, with D maybe TRBD1 (5 bases). The germline V gene encodes CDR1 MNHNY and CDR2 SVGAGI (reference sequence). CDR3 size: 16 residues. V gave up 2 bases and J gave up 3 bases, with 14 bases separating them. CDR3 amino acids: CASSYLAGVDNQPQHF. CDR3 nucleotides: TGTGCCAGCAGTTACCTGGCGGGGGTTGACAATCAGCCCCAGCATTTT.

The chain links TRBV28 to TRBJ1-1; 8 bases fit TRBD1. Germline V gene sequence: CDR1 MDHEN, CDR2 SYDVKM. CDR3 length: 15 amino acids. Germline trimming cut 5 bases from V and 4 bases from J; bases unmatched to any gene: 9. The CDR3 region is CASSTRQGLLTEAFF. The CDR3, as DNA: TGTGCCAGCAGTACAAGACAGGGGTTGCTCACTGAAGCTTTCTTT.

This clone was detected only a few times. The chain employs TRBV18 and TRBJ1-1, with D possibly matching TRBD1 (5 bases). The V gene lost 0 bases and the J gene lost 3 bases, with 8 bases spanning the gap. Per germline, CDR1 KGHSH and CDR2 LQKENI. The CDR3 is 14 amino acids. The CDR3 here is CASSPPRGHTEAFF. The CDR3 DNA is TGTGCCAGCTCACCACCTAGGGGTCACACTGAAGCTTTCTTT.

With respect to this clone: The junction differs from germline at one of its ends, possibly a read error. CDR3 loop: CASSQSRASHEQYF. DNA for the CDR3: TGTGCCAGCAGCCAATCGAGGGCCTCCCACGAGCAGTACTTC. The rearrangement links TRBV7-2 to TRBJ2-7; TRBD2 is a possible D gene (5 bases). CDR1 and CDR2 from the germline V gene are SGHTA and FQGNSA. The CDR3 sequence is 14 residues long.

The CDR3 reads CASSVSATSSYNEQFF. The CDR3 bases are TGTGCCAGCAGCGTTAGCGCGACTTCCTCCTACAATGAGCAGTTCTTC. J is TRBJ2-1 and V is TRBV27; D perhaps matches TRBD2 (5 bases). The CDR3 spans 16 residues. The ends were cut back, 6 bases at V and 0 bases at J, with 15 bases in the middle. Germline CDR1 MNHEY, CDR2 SMNVEV (reference sequence).

The gene calls are TRBV29-1 and TRBJ1-1, with D perhaps matching TRBD1 (6 bases). The CDR3 contains 13 residues. Trimming took 4 bases from V and 1 from J, leaving 10 bases between them. Germline V lookup: CDR1 SQVTM, CDR2 ANQGSEA. CDR3 residues: CSVVGGKNTEAFF. The CDR3 bases are TGCAGCGTTGTAGGGGGGAAGAACACTGAAGCTTTCTTT.